These 21 T cell receptor beta chains were sequenced from one sample in a study of CD8+CD57+ T cells in acquired aplastic anemia. Patients included in sequencing had previously demonstrated CD8+CD57+ cell expansion by flow cytometry. Investigators profiled TCR beta VDJ and CDR3 from genomic DNA template. MiXCR, applied by TCRdb to the reads, yields one record per CDR3 protein. This table holds 270,000 or so distinct CDR3 sequences, roughly 82% found once. Sequenced material: sorted CD4+, CD8+, or CD8+CD57+ T cells (not recorded which) from PBMCs. The receptor source for this set is a human donor with aplastic anemia.

Note on this clonotype: The junction differs from germline at one of its ends, possibly a read error. The chain employs TRBV7-9 and TRBJ1-1, with a weak D call TRBD1 (6 bases). The germline V gene encodes CDR1 SEHNR and CDR2 FQNEAQ (reference sequence). This CDR3 has 13 residues. CDR3 DNA: TGTGCCAGCAGTGACTGGACGGGGGGCGAAGATTTCTTT. This sequence encodes CASSDWTGGEDFF.

This chain uses TRBV7-9 with TRBJ1-2; D gene uncertain. The CDR3 spans 15 residues. Germline CDR1 and CDR2: SEHNR and FQNEAQ (reference sequence). V lost 5 bases and J 14 bases, leaving 27 bases between the germline ends. CDR3 nucleotide sequence: TGTGCCAGCAGCGATCCTAGCGCACACACAGATACGCAGACCTTC. Protein product: CASSDPSAHTDTQTF.

A word on this clonotype: The CDR3 does not end in the conserved phenylalanine or tryptophan, so this is likely a read error. It is unclear where the CDR3 begins or ends on the DNA, so no DNA is shown, and the CDR3 is as TCRdb lists it. The chain is built from TRBV7-9 and TRBJ1-2; no check of the table's D call, TRBD1, against the DNA was made. Germline-derived CDR1 and CDR2 are SEHNR and FQNEAQ (reference sequence). The CDR3 has 13 residues if both end residues are counted. This chain's CDR3 is CASSLVPGELYSG.

The chain uses TRBV7-8 and TRBJ2-7; no clear D. Deletions cut 5 bases from V and 3 bases from J, with 8 bases between. Germline assignment: CDR1 SGHVS and CDR2 FQNEAQ. The CDR3 covers 12 residues. In nucleotides, the CDR3 is TGTGCCAGCAGCCCTACTGGCTACGAGCAGTACTTC. Residues: CASSPTGYEQYF.

This CDR3 reads CASRPLQGAYEQYF. The CDR3 DNA follows: TGTGCCAGCCGCCCACTACAGGGGGCATACGAGCAGTACTTC. This chain uses TRBV7-6 with TRBJ2-7; 9 bases align to TRBD1. The CDR3 runs 14 residues. Germline V lookup: CDR1 SGHVS, CDR2 FNYEAQ. The ends lost 8 bases at V and 4 bases at J; junction bases unmatched: 9.

This clonotype has ten or more counts. The DNA of the CDR3 is TGTGCCAGTACCGGGACTAGCGGGGGGCGGGAAGAGACCCAGTACTTC. Amino acid sequence: CASTGTSGGREETQYF. The rearrangement uses TRBV19 and TRBJ2-5, with TRBD2 matching over 15 bases. Germline V gives CDR1 LNHDA, CDR2 SQIVND (reference sequence). The CDR3 is 16 residues long. J gave up 3 bases and V 7 bases, and 6 bases lay outside the gene matches.

This chain joins TRBV5-4 and TRBJ2-1, with 7 bases aligning to TRBD2. V dropped 5 bases and J dropped 6; count of bases not matched to a gene: 11. The CDR3 totals 15 residues. Germline V lookup: CDR1 SGHNT, CDR2 YYREEE (reference sequence). Here the CDR3 reads CASSGGGTSSNEQFF. CDR3 DNA: TGTGCCAGCAGTGGGGGAGGGACTTCTTCCAATGAGCAGTTCTTC.

As for this clonotype: The junction departs from germline at one end; a sequencing error may be responsible. V is TRBV7-3 and J is TRBJ2-3; tentative D call: TRBD1 (5 bases). Germline loops: CDR1 SGHTA, CDR2 FQGTGA. This CDR3 is 13 amino acids long. The CDR3 sequence is CASGSRGTCTEYF. CDR3 nucleotide sequence: TGTGCCAGCGGGTCTAGGGGCACATGTACGGAGTATTTT. Full variable domain (rest looked up from reference TRBV7-3 and TRBJ2-3): GAGVSQTPSNKVTEKGKYVELRCDPISGHTALYWYRQSLGQGPEFLIYFQGTGAADDSGLPNDRFFAVRPEGSVSTLKIQRTERGDSAVYLCASGSRGTCTEYFGPGTRLTVL.

This chain connects TRBV7-3 to TRBJ2-1, with TRBD1 matching 9 bases. The CDR3 loop spans 14 amino acids. The V segment lost 3 bases and the J segment 8 bases; nucleotides outside the gene matches: 5. The germline CDR1 and CDR2 sequences are SGHTA and FQGTGA. CDR3 protein: CASSLTGGLYEQFF. The CDR3 DNA reads TGTGCCAGCAGCTTGACAGGGGGACTATATGAGCAGTTCTTC.

Of note for this clonotype: An end of the junction does not agree with germline; a read error may underlie this. The chain is built from TRBV2 and TRBJ1-1; D perhaps matches TRBD1 (6 bases). The CDR3 consists of 17 residues. CDR1 is SNHLY, CDR2 FYNNEI, per germline. CDR3 nucleotides: TGTGCCAGCGGGGACGGGGGCACAGATACGCAGAATACTGGCCCAGGCTTT. It codes for CASGDGGTDTQNTGPGF. Drawing the rest from reference TRBV2 and TRBJ1-1, the complete variable domain is EPEVTQTPSHQVTQMGQEVILRCVPISNHLYFYWYRQILGQKVEFLVSFYNNEISEKSEIFDDQFSVERPDGSNFTLKIRSTKLEDSAMYFCASGDGGTDTQNTGPGFGQGTRLTVV.

Regarding this clonotype: Without the conserved terminal phenylalanine or tryptophan, this CDR3 likely stems from a read error. The genes are TRBV7-8 and TRBJ1-2; D remains unclear. The CDR3 is 12 residues long. Per the germline V gene, CDR1 is SGHVS and CDR2 is FQNEAQ. Trimming shortened V by 0 bases and J by 9 bases, and 8 bases separated the two germline ends. For the CDR3, the DNA is TGTGCCAGCAGCTTAGCGGGTTGTCGCTACACCCTC. Protein sequence: CASSLAGCRYTL.

This chain links TRBV11-1 with TRBJ2-3, with 7 bases identical to TRBD1. The length of the CDR3 is 17 residues. J was trimmed by 0 bases and V by 1 base; bases with no gene match: 7. Germline CDR1 and CDR2: SGHAT and FQDESV (reference sequence). CDR3 in amino acids: CASSLGTGHPSTDTQYF. The CDR3 coding sequence is TGTGCCAGCAGCTTAGGGACAGGCCATCCTAGCACAGATACGCAGTATTTT. Based on the CDR3 plus reference TRBV11-1 and TRBJ2-3, the full variable domain is EAEVAQSPRYKITEKSQAVAFWCDPISGHATLYWYRQILGQGPELLVQFQDESVVDDSQLPKDRFSAERLKGVDSTLKIQPAELGDSAMYLCASSLGTGHPSTDTQYFGPGTRLTVL.

Turning to this clonotype: Because it lacks the conserved phenylalanine or tryptophan at the end, this CDR3 is likely a read error. The limits of the CDR3 on the DNA are not certain, so only TCRdb's listed CDR3 is given. V usage is TRBV7-3 and J usage is TRBJ2-3; the table's D call, TRBD2, was not checked against the DNA. Inclusive of both ends, the CDR3 amounts to 12 amino acids. Per germline, CDR1 SGHTA and CDR2 FQGTGA. The CDR3 reads CASSPGTSGQSQ.

V usage is TRBV13 and J usage is TRBJ2-1, with 12 bases that match TRBD2. Germline V gives CDR1 PRHDT, CDR2 FYEKMQ (reference sequence). There are 15 residues in the CDR3. The CDR3 region has the DNA TGTGCTAGCTGGCTAGCGGGGGGGACACGGGATGAGCAGTTCTTC. Amino acid sequence: CASWLAGGTRDEQFF.

The rearrangement uses TRBV24-1 and TRBJ2-1; tentatively, D is TRBD1 or TRBD2 (5 bases each). There are 13 residues in the CDR3. The germline gives CDR1 KGHDR, CDR2 SFDVKD. V gave up 10 bases and J gave up 12 bases, with 21 bases separating them. For the CDR3, the DNA is TGTGCCACAGCCTCGGGACCACGGGGTGGGCAGTTCTTC. It specifies CATASGPRGGQFF.

The genes are TRBV9 and TRBJ2-3; 8 nucleotides line up with TRBD1. The CDR3 runs 14 residues. Germline V gene sequence: CDR1 SGDLS, CDR2 YYNGEE. The V gene end was trimmed by 3 bases and the J gene end by 4 bases; junction bases not matched to a gene: 4. This chain's CDR3 is CASSARTGPDTQYF. The CDR3 nucleotides read TGTGCCAGCAGCGCGCGGACAGGGCCAGATACGCAGTATTTT.

The sample holds one count of this clonotype. The CDR3 does not close with the conserved phenylalanine or tryptophan, likely indicating a read error. The limits of the CDR3 on the DNA are not certain, so only TCRdb's listed CDR3 is given. The chain links TRBV19 to TRBJ2-3; the table's D call, TRBD1, has no DNA check behind it. CDR1 and CDR2 (germline): LNHDA, SQIVND (reference sequence). The CDR3 adds up to 14 amino acids, both ends counted. CDR3 sequence: CASSIAGGAMTRSS.

The genes are TRBV5-6 and TRBJ1-3, with D possibly being TRBD1 (5 bases). The CDR3 contains 15 residues. CDR1 is SGHDT, CDR2 YYEEEE, per germline. Trimming pared 0 bases from V and 0 bases from J, leaving 7 bases between. CDR3 nucleotide sequence: TGTGCCAGCAGCTTGGGCGGGGCCTCTGGAAACACCATATATTTT. The encoded protein is CASSLGGASGNTIYF.

This clonotype came up many times. At one of its ends the junction is not consistent with the germline gene, which may arise from a read error. The rearrangement uses TRBV2 and TRBJ2-1; D possibly uses TRBD1 or TRBD2 (6 bases each). The CDR3 consists of 13 residues. Germline assignment: CDR1 SNHLY and CDR2 FYNNEI. CDR3 nucleotides: TGTGCCAGCGGGGACGGGGGCACCCATACGCAGTACTTT. It translates to CASGDGGTHTQYF.

The rearrangement links TRBV7-8 to TRBJ1-4; D remains unclear. In germline, CDR1 is SGHVS, CDR2 FQNEAQ. The CDR3 runs 15 residues. V was cut by 0 bases and J by 14 bases, with 19 bases left in between. The CDR3 region has the DNA TGTGCCAGCAGCTTAGCGGGGAGAACTAATGCGCAGCTGTTTTTT. This codes for CASSLAGRTNAQLFF.

This chain joins TRBV6-1 and TRBJ2-1, with 9 nucleotides matching TRBD1. Unmatched junction bases numbered 13, after V lost 10 bases and J lost 6 bases. Germline V CDR1 and CDR2: MNHNS, SASEGT. There are 15 residues in the CDR3. CDR3 region: CAKIGTGTSSNEQFF. In nucleotides, the CDR3 is TGTGCCAAGATCGGGACAGGGACTTCTTCCAATGAGCAGTTCTTC.